This TCR beta chain was sequenced in a study of cytomegalovirus exposure and HLA in healthy donors. Whole-study results and caveats: Later analysis showed most CMV-associated TCR beta chains appearing HLA-restricted. According to an earlier analysis, most TCR beta V segments yielded productive rearrangements about 87% or about 30% of the time.

About this clone: Its antigen remains unidentified.

The PCR contained 60 Vbeta and 13 Jbeta primers. Profiled with immunoSEQ multiplex PCR; TCRdb holds only in-frame clones, not every one. The sample contains approximately 32,000 clones, roughly 88% of which appear only once. Sequenced: PBMCs. The sequence derives from a woman aged 18-35 years in good health and CMV-seronegative.

CDR3 loop: CSVEGRATGNYGYTF. The CDR3 coding sequence is TGCAGCGTTGAAGGTCGCGCGACAGGGAACTATGGCTACACCTTC. The chain recombines TRBV29-1 with TRBJ1-2; 7 nucleotides match TRBD1. Germline V gives CDR1 SQVTM, CDR2 ANQGSEA. V trimming: 1 base; J trimming: 2 bases; junction bases outside the gene matches: 7. This CDR3 comprises 15 residues.